This TCR beta chain was sequenced in a study of T-cell memory formation after mild COVID-19. Points from the study as a whole: From day 15 to 85, contracting clones were balanced between CD4 and CD8, whereas later expanders leaned toward CD4+.

MiXCR, applied by TCRdb to the 5' RACE reads, yields one record per CDR3 protein. Counted here are 450,000 or so distinct CDR3 sequences, about 23% occurring once; the ten biggest clones make up around 12%. Regarding this clonotype: The antigen remains undetermined.

Germline V gene lookup returns CDR1 SGHRS and CDR2 YFSETQ. The length of the CDR3 is 13 residues. V lost 7 bases and J lost 3, with 13 bases in between. V and J are TRBV5-1 and TRBJ2-5; the D is unclear. Sequenced: PBMCs or a T cell subset sorted from them (not recorded which). This TCR derives from an adult woman who had mild COVID-19 (a few samples of this study predate the infection). Cell type and time point are not known. This chain's CDR3 is CASALGTEETQYF. CDR3 DNA: TGCGCCAGCGCGTTGGGAACTGAAGAGACCCAGTACTTC.